These 8 T cell receptor beta chains share one sample of origin, sequenced in a study of technical replicates of blood from several donors. The method was immunoSEQ multiplex PCR; TCRdb's version includes in-frame clones alone and lacks a portion of them. The sample carries roughly 71,000 clones, approximately 94% recorded once. Sequenced material: T cells isolated from PBMCs. These receptors were collected from a human donor in good health.

V gene TRBV5-4 combines with J gene TRBJ1-2; a possible D gene is TRBD1 (6 bases). Germline CDR1 and CDR2: SGHNT and YYREEE (reference sequence). The V gene lost 6 bases and the J gene lost 8 bases, with 11 bases spanning the gap. This CDR3 region has 11 residues. This CDR3 reads CASTRGRGYTF. The DNA for the CDR3 is TGTGCCAGCACCAGGGGCCGGGGCTACACCTTC.

This chain links TRBV9 with TRBJ1-2; tentative D call: TRBD1 (5 bases). The CDR3 contains 16 residues. Trimming removed 3 bases at V and 4 bases at J, with 19 bases between. The germline V gene encodes CDR1 SGDLS and CDR2 YYNGEE. This CDR3 is CASSGSGGEGSYGYTF. In DNA, the CDR3 is TGTGCCAGCAGCGGGAGTGGGGGGGAGGGAAGCTATGGCTACACCTTC.

The chain combines TRBV2 with TRBJ2-7; D is unresolved. CDR3 length equals 13 residues. Germline V gene lookup returns CDR1 SNHLY and CDR2 FYNNEI. The V end was cut by 7 bases, the J end by 0 bases, with 10 bases between. CDR3 in amino acids: CASKIYGSYEQYF. DNA for the CDR3: TGTGCCAGCAAAATATACGGCTCCTACGAGCAGTACTTC.

The rearrangement links TRBV10-3 to TRBJ1-1, with TRBD1 matching 7 bases. This CDR3 contains 13 residues. The germline V gene has CDR1 ENHRY and CDR2 SYGVKD. Trimming cost V 10 bases and J 3 bases; bases outside gene matches: 8. For the CDR3, the DNA is TGTGCCACCCTGACAGGGACGGACACTGAAGCTTTCTTT. Translated: CATLTGTDTEAFF.

The chain couples TRBV5-1 to TRBJ2-1, with D maybe TRBD2 (5 bases). From germline, CDR1 is SGHRS and CDR2 YFSETQ. V was shortened by 2 bases and J by 7 bases, with 10 bases between the two germline ends. This CDR3 region has 13 residues. The CDR3 sequence is CASSFPRANEQFF. DNA for the CDR3: TGCGCCAGCAGCTTCCCGCGGGCGAATGAGCAGTTCTTC.

V gene TRBV19 combines with J gene TRBJ1-4, with 9 nucleotides matching TRBD1. The CDR3 is made up of 16 amino acids. V lost 5 bases and J lost 7; bases outside the gene matches: 11. Germline V gene lookup returns CDR1 LNHDA and CDR2 SQIVND (reference sequence). CDR3 nucleotide sequence: TGTGCCAGTAGTCGGACAGGGGAGGGAGGAAGTGAAAAACTGTTTTTT. It translates to CASSRTGEGGSEKLFF.

J is TRBJ2-7 and V is TRBV7-9; 11 positions match TRBD2. The CDR3 consists of 14 residues. J lost 2 bases, V lost 6 bases, and 3 bases had no gene match. Per germline, CDR1 SEHNR and CDR2 FQNEAQ (reference sequence). CDR3 sequence: CASSETSGTYEQYF. CDR3 in DNA: TGTGCCAGCAGTGAGACTAGCGGGACCTACGAGCAGTACTTC.

The chain links TRBV30 to TRBJ2-2; possible D gene TRBD2, 7 bases. V was cut by 0 bases and J by 7 bases, with 9 bases left in between. The CDR3 consists of 13 residues. Germline CDR1 reads GTSNPN; CDR2 reads SVGIG (reference sequence). This CDR3 reads CAWSVRGGGELFF. CDR3 nucleotides: TGTGCCTGGAGTGTAAGGGGGGGCGGGGAGCTGTTTTTT.